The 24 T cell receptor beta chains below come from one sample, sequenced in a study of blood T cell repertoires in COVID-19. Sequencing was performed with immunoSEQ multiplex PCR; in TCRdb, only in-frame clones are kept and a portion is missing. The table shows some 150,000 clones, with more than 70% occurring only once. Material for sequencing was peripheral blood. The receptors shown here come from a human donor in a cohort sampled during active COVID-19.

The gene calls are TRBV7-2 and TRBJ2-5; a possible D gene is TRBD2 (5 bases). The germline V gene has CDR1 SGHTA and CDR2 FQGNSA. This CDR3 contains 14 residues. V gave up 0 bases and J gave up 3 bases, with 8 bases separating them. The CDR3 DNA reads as TGTGCCAGCAGCTTAGCGGGAGCGGAAGAGACCCAGTACTTC. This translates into CASSLAGAEETQYF. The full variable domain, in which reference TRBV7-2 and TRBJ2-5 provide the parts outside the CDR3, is GAGVSQSPSNKVTEKGKDVELRCDPISGHTALYWYRQSLGQGLEFLIYFQGNSAPDKSGLPSDRFSAERTGGSVSTLTIQRTQQEDSAVYLCASSLAGAEETQYFGPGTRLLVL.

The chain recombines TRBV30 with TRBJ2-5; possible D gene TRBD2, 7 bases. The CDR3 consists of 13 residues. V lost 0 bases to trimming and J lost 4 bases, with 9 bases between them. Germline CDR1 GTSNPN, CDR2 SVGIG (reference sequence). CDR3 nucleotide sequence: TGTGCCTGGAGTGTACGGGGGGCAGAGACCCAGTACTTC. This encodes CAWSVRGAETQYF.

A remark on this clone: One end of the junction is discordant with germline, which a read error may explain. The CDR3 nucleotides read TGTGCCAGCAGCCAAGAACCCAGCGGGGGGGCGATTTTGATCTTC. This codes for CASSQEPSGGAILIF. The chain combines TRBV4-2 with TRBJ2-1, with 10 bases aligning to TRBD2. This CDR3 spans 15 amino acids. CDR1 and CDR2 (germline): LGHNA, YNFKEQ.

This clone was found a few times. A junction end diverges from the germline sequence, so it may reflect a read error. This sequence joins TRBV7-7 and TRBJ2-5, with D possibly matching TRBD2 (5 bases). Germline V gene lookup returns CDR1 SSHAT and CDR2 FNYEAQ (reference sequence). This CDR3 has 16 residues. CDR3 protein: CASSSLTNGGEETQYF. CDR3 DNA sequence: TGTGCTAGCAGTTCTCTGACCAACGGAGGCGAAGAGACCCAGTACTTC.

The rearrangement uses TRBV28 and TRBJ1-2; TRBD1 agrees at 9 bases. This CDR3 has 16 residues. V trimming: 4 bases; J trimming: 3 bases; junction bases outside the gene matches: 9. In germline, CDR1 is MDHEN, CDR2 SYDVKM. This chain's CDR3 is CASSYIRRTGDYGYTF. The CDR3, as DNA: TGTGCCAGCAGTTACATCCGGAGGACAGGGGACTATGGCTACACCTTC.

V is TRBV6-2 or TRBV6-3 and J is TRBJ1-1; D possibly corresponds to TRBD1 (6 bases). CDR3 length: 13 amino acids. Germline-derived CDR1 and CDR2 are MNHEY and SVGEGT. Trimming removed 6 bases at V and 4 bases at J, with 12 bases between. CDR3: CASSHTGSTEAFF. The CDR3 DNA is TGTGCCAGCAGCCATACAGGGAGCACTGAAGCTTTCTTT.

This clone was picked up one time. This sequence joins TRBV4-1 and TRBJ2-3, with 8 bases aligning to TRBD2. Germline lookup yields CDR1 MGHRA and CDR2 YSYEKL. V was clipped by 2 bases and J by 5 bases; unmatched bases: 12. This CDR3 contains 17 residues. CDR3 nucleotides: TGCGCCAGCAGCCAAACTCCGTCGGGAGGGCCAGGAGATACGCAGTATTTT. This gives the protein CASSQTPSGGPGDTQYF.

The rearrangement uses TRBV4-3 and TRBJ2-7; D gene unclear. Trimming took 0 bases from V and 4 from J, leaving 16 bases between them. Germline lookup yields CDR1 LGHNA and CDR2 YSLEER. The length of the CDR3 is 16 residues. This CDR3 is CASSQDSGPGGYEQYF. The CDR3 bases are TGCGCCAGCAGCCAAGATTCTGGTCCGGGTGGTTACGAGCAGTACTTC.

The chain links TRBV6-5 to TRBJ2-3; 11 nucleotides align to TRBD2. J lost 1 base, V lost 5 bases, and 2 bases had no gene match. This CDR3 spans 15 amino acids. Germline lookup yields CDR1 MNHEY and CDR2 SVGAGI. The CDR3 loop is CASSQLAGGTDTQYF. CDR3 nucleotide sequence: TGTGCCAGCAGTCAACTAGCGGGAGGCACAGATACGCAGTATTTT.

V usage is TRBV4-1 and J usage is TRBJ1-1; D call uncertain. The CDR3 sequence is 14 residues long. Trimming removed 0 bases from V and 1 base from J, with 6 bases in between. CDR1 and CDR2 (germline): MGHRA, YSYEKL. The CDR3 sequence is CASSQDLANTEAFF. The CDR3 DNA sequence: TGCGCCAGCAGCCAAGATCTAGCGAACACTGAAGCTTTCTTT.

CDR3 sequence reads: CASSVEGVQETQYF. CDR3 coding DNA: TGTGCCAGCAGCGTAGAAGGGGTTCAAGAGACCCAGTACTTC. The chain joins TRBV9 to TRBJ2-5; D perhaps matches TRBD1 (5 bases). The germline V and J ends were trimmed by 0 bases and 2 bases, with 8 bases remaining between them. Germline CDR1 is SGDLS and CDR2 is YYNGEE. The CDR3 length is 14 residues.

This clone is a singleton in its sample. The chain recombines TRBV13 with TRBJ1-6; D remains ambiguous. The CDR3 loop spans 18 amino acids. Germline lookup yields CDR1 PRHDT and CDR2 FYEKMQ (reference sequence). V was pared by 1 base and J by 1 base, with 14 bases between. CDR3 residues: CASSLAAIGGSYNSPLHF. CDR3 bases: TGTGCCAGCAGCTTAGCGGCCATTGGAGGTTCCTATAATTCACCCCTCCACTTT.

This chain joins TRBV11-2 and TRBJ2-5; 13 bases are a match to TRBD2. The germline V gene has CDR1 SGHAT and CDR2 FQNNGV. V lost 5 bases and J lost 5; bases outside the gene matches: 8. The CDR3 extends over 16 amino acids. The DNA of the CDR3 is TGTGCCAGCAGCGTCCGACTAGCGGGGGGCCAGGAGACCCAGTACTTC. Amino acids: CASSVRLAGGQETQYF.

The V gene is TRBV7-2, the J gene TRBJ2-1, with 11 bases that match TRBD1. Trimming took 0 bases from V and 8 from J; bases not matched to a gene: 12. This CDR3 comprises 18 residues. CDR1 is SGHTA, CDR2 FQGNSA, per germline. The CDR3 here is CASSLAFSGQGAWDEQFF. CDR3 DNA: TGTGCCAGCAGCTTAGCCTTTTCAGGACAGGGGGCTTGGGATGAGCAGTTCTTC.

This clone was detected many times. CDR3 region: CASSSTSSRETQYF. For the CDR3, the DNA is TGTGCCAGCAGCTCGACCTCTAGCCGAGAGACCCAGTACTTC. The chain uses TRBV11-2 and TRBJ2-5, with a possible D match to TRBD2 (5 bases). Per the germline V gene, CDR1 is SGHAT and CDR2 is FQNNGV. The CDR3 runs 14 residues. V was pared by 4 bases and J by 4 bases, with 13 bases between.

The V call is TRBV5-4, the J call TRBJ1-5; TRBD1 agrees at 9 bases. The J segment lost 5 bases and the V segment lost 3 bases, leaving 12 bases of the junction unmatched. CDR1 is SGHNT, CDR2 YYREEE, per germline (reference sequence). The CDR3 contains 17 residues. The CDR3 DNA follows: TGTGCCAGCAGCTACACCGGGACAGGGTTTATGGATCAGCCCCAGCATTTT. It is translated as CASSYTGTGFMDQPQHF.

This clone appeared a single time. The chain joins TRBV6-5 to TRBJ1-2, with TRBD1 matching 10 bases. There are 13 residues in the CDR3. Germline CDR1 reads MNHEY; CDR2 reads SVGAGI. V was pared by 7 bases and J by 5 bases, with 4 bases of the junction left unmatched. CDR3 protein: CASTRQGAYGYTF. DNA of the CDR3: TGTGCCAGCACCCGACAGGGGGCTTATGGCTACACCTTC.

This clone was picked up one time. Written as DNA, the CDR3 is TGTGCCACTCTCGTCGGGGACAGACAGGGTTTCTTT. Amino acid sequence: CATLVGDRQGFF. This chain joins TRBV28 and TRBJ1-1; 7 bases are a match to TRBD1. Germline CDR1 reads MDHEN; CDR2 reads SYDVKM. The CDR3 consists of 12 residues. J gave up 13 bases and V 10 bases, and 15 bases lay outside the gene matches.

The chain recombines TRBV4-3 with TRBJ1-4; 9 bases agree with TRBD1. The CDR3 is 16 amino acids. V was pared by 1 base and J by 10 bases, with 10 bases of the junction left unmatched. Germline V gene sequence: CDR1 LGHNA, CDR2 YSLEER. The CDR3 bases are TGCGCCAGCAGCCAAGGAACGGGACAGGGAGCTCGAAAACTGTTTTTT. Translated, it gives CASSQGTGQGARKLFF.

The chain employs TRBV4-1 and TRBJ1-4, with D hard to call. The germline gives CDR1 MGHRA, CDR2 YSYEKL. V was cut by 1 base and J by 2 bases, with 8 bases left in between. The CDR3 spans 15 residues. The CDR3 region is CASSQGGSTNEKLFF. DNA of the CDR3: TGCGCCAGCAGCCAAGGAGGGTCTACTAATGAAAAACTGTTTTTT.

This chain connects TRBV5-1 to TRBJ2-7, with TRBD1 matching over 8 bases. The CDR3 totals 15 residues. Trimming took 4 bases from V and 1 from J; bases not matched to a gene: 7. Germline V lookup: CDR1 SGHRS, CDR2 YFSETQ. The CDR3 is CASSPGQGTSYEQYF. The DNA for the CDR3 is TGCGCCAGCAGCCCCGGACAGGGTACTTCCTACGAGCAGTACTTC.

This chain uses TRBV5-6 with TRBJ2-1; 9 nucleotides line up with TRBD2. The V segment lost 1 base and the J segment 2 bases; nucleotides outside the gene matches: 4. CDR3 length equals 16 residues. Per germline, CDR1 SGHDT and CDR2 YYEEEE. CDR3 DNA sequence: TGTGCCAGCAGCTTGATGCGGGAGGGTCCCTACAATGAGCAGTTCTTC. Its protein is CASSLMREGPYNEQFF. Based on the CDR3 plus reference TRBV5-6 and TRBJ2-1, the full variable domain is DAGVTQSPTHLIKTRGQQVTLRCSPKSGHDTVSWYQQALGQGPQFIFQYYEEEERQRGNFPDRFSGHQFPNYSSELNVNALLLGDSALYLCASSLMREGPYNEQFFGPGTRLTVL.

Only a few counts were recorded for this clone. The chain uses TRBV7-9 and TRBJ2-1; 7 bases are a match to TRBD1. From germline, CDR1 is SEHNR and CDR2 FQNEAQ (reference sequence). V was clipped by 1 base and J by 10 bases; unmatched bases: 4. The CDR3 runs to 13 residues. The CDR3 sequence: CASSLVQGPEQFF. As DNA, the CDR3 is TGTGCCAGCAGCTTAGTACAGGGGCCAGAGCAGTTCTTC.

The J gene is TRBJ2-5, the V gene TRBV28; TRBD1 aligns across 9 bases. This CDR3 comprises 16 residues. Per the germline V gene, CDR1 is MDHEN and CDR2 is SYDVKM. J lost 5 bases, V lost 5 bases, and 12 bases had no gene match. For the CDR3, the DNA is TGTGCCAGCAGTATTCACCCGGACAGGGGTGAGGAGACCCAGTACTTC. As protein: CASSIHPDRGEETQYF.